These T cell receptor beta chains were read from a single sample in a study of shared clonotypes between healthy human individuals. The repertoire was sequenced with immunoSEQ multiplex PCR; TCRdb's copy has only in-frame clones and lacks some. Of about 580,000 clones in the sample, 98% are singletons; the top ten hold 0.3%. The specimen was naive CD8+ T cells sorted from blood. These receptors all come from a man younger than 40 in good health. Each CDR3 is given with its conserved first and last residue. D genes are given only for firm matches. A clone size is listed for some rows: how often the clone was seen (once, few, many), or a class if it is expanded.

cdr3_aa | cdr3_nt | cdr3_length | clone_size | v_call | d_call | j_call
CASSDRGTNTEAFF | TGTGCCAGCAGTGACAGGGGGACGAACACTGAAGCTTTCTTT | 14 | NA | TRBV28 | TRBD1 | TRBJ1-1
CSVEDLGVPQYYNEQFF | TGCAGCGTTGAAGATCTGGGGGTCCCTCAGTACTACAATGAGCAGTTCTTC | 17 | NA | TRBV29-1 | NA | TRBJ2-1
CASSRLAGGREQFF | TGTGCCAGCAGTAGACTAGCGGGAGGACGGGAGCAGTTCTTC | 14 | NA | TRBV7-9 | TRBD2 | TRBJ2-1
CASSPLNRDRGAGELFF | TGTGCCAGCAGCCCGCTTAACCGGGACAGGGGGGCCGGGGAGCTGTTTTTT | 17 | NA | TRBV7-9 | TRBD1 | TRBJ2-2
CASSLGTQGAHEQYF | TGTGCCAGCAGCTTGGGGACACAGGGGGCACACGAGCAGTACTTC | 15 | NA | TRBV5-4 | TRBD1 | TRBJ2-7
CASSPGLAGDVWYF | TGTGCCAGCAGCCCCGGACTAGCGGGAGATGTGTGGTATTTT | 14 | NA | TRBV7-2 | TRBD2 | TRBJ2-3
CASSLGTGGTEAFF | TGTGCCAGCAGCTTAGGGACAGGGGGCACTGAAGCTTTCTTT | 14 | NA | TRBV5-6 | TRBD1 | TRBJ1-1
CASRTGGTGANVLTF | TGTGCCAGCAGGACAGGAGGGACTGGGGCCAACGTCCTGACTTTC | 15 | once | TRBV7-3 | NA | TRBJ2-6
CASILYPPGELFF | TGTGCCAGCATCCTTTACCCACCCGGGGAGCTGTTTTTT | 13 | NA | TRBV2 | NA | TRBJ2-2
CASSLTGNYGYTF | TGTGCCAGCAGCCTGACAGGGAACTATGGCTACACCTTC | 13 | NA | TRBV27 | TRBD1 | TRBJ1-2
CASSPPAGSSSGNTIYF | TGCGCCAGCAGCCCCCCCGCAGGGTCTAGCTCTGGAAACACCATATATTTT | 17 | NA | TRBV5-1 | NA | TRBJ1-3
CASSYTPSGSYNEQFF | TGTGCCAGCAGTTACACACCTAGCGGGAGCTACAATGAGCAGTTCTTC | 16 | once | TRBV6-6 | TRBD2 | TRBJ2-1
CASSLGLAGPADTQYF | TGTGCCAGCAGCTTAGGCCTAGCAGGCCCGGCAGATACGCAGTATTTT | 16 | NA | TRBV13 | NA | TRBJ2-3
CASSLALNTEAFF | TGTGCCAGCAGCTTAGCCCTGAACACTGAAGCTTTCTTT | 13 | NA | TRBV13 | NA | TRBJ1-1
CASSWAMGLRTDTQYF | TGTGCCAGCAGCTGGGCCATGGGACTCCGCACAGATACGCAGTATTTT | 16 | NA | TRBV7-2 | NA | TRBJ2-3
CASRDGGTQAYEQYF | TGCGCCAGCAGGGACGGGGGGACGCAGGCCTACGAGCAGTACTTC | 15 | NA | TRBV10-2 | TRBD2 | TRBJ2-7
CASSLRQGISEKLFF | TGTGCCAGCAGCCTACGACAGGGCATAAGTGAAAAACTGTTTTTT | 15 | NA | TRBV7-2 | TRBD1 | TRBJ1-4
CSGGGNEQYF | TGCAGTGGGGGAGGGAACGAGCAGTACTTC | 10 | NA | TRBV20-1 | TRBD2 | TRBJ2-7
CASSFFPLPNTGELFF | TGTGCCAGCAGCTTTTTTCCACTACCGAACACCGGGGAGCTGTTTTTT | 16 | NA | TRBV11-2 | NA | TRBJ2-2
CASSSPSTDTQYF | TGTGCCAGCAGCTCCCCCAGCACAGATACGCAGTATTTT | 13 | NA | TRBV7-3 | NA | TRBJ2-3
CASSGEKQFF | TGTGCCAGCAGCGGCGAGAAGCAGTTCTTC | 10 | NA | TRBV9 | NA | TRBJ2-1
CASSSTSGGTYEQYF | TGTGCCAGCAGCTCTACATCCGGCGGTACCTACGAGCAGTACTTC | 15 | NA | TRBV7-2 | NA | TRBJ2-7
CASSARLAGDNEQFF | TGTGCCAGCTCCGCCCGACTAGCGGGAGATAATGAGCAGTTCTTC | 15 | NA | TRBV27 | TRBD2 | TRBJ2-1
CAISGASGSTGELFF | TGTGCCATCAGTGGGGCTAGCGGGAGTACCGGGGAGCTGTTTTTT | 15 | NA | TRBV10-3 | TRBD2 | TRBJ2-2
CASSQTGERDYGYTF | TGTGCCAGCAGCCAGACAGGGGAGAGGGACTATGGCTACACCTTC | 15 | NA | TRBV14 | TRBD1 | TRBJ1-2
CASSLVGVANYGYTF | TGTGCCAGCAGCTTAGTAGGGGTAGCTAACTATGGCTACACCTTC | 15 | NA | TRBV7-9 | NA | TRBJ1-2
CASSDPGQFYGYTF | TGTGCCAGCAGCGACCCGGGACAGTTCTATGGCTACACCTTC | 14 | few | TRBV9 | TRBD1 | TRBJ1-2
CASSLDRGGEQFF | TGTGCCAGCAGTTTGGACAGGGGTGGAGAGCAGTTCTTC | 13 | NA | TRBV6-5 | TRBD1 | TRBJ2-1
CASSPGTREEQYF | TGTGCCAGCAGCCCCGGGACTAGGGAAGAGCAGTACTTC | 13 | once | TRBV5-4 | TRBD2 | TRBJ2-7
CASSLTVPYNEQFF | TGTGCCAGCAGTTTAACAGTCCCCTACAATGAGCAGTTCTTC | 14 | NA | TRBV27 | NA | TRBJ2-1
CASSDAAGELFF | TGTGCCAGCAGCGACGCTGCCGGGGAGCTGTTTTTT | 12 | NA | TRBV9 | NA | TRBJ2-2
CASSFTFPNEQFF | TGTGCCAGCAGTTTCACCTTCCCCAATGAGCAGTTCTTC | 13 | NA | TRBV27 | NA | TRBJ2-1
CASSLSGTYNEQFF | TGCGCCAGCAGCTTGTCTGGTACCTACAATGAGCAGTTCTTC | 14 | NA | TRBV5-1 | NA | TRBJ2-1
CASSSAGTAYNEQFF | TGCGCCAGCAGCTCAGCCGGGACAGCCTACAATGAGCAGTTCTTC | 15 | once | TRBV5-1 | TRBD1 | TRBJ2-1
CASALGYEQYF | TGCGCCAGCGCCCTAGGATACGAGCAGTACTTC | 11 | NA | TRBV5-1 | NA | TRBJ2-7
CASSQGLGSLNTEAFF | TGTGCCAGCAGCCAAGGTTTGGGCAGCTTGAACACTGAAGCTTTCTTT | 16 | NA | TRBV14 | NA | TRBJ1-1
CASSPGTSGNNEQFF | TGTGCCAGCAGTCCCGGGACTAGCGGGAACAATGAGCAGTTCTTC | 15 | NA | TRBV6-5 | TRBD2 | TRBJ2-1
CASSPTGTGHSPEGYTF | TGTGCCAGCAGCCCCACCGGGACAGGCCATTCTCCTGAGGGCTACACCTTC | 17 | NA | TRBV9 | TRBD1 | TRBJ1-2
CASSQESALGEQFF | TGCGCCAGCAGCCAAGAATCGGCTTTGGGTGAGCAGTTCTTC | 14 | NA | TRBV4-1 | NA | TRBJ2-1
CASSSTGYEQFF | TGTGCCAGCAGTAGTACAGGGTATGAGCAGTTCTTC | 12 | NA | TRBV2 | NA | TRBJ2-1
CSVEAQGRTEAFF | TGCAGCGTTGAGGCCCAGGGTCGGACTGAAGCTTTCTTT | 13 | NA | TRBV29-1 | NA | TRBJ1-1
CSVGDRGYGYTF | TGCAGCGTTGGGGACAGGGGTTATGGCTACACCTTC | 12 | NA | TRBV29-1 | TRBD1 | TRBJ1-2
CASSFGGTGELFF | TGTGCCAGCAGCTTTGGAGGGACCGGGGAGCTGTTTTTT | 13 | NA | TRBV5-5 | NA | TRBJ2-2
CASSEVGQSYNEQFF | TGTGCCAGCAGTGAAGTGGGACAGTCCTACAATGAGCAGTTCTTC | 15 | NA | TRBV2 | TRBD1 | TRBJ2-1
CASSLDLAGLLRTGQETQYF | TGTGCCAGCAGCTTAGATCTAGCGGGTCTTCTCCGGACGGGACAAGAGACCCAGTACTTC | 20 | NA | TRBV11-2 | TRBD2 | TRBJ2-5
CASSAGQVVLTNYGYTF | TGTGCCAGCAGCGCGGGACAGGTAGTCCTCACTAACTATGGCTACACCTTC | 17 | NA | TRBV9 | TRBD1 | TRBJ1-2
CASSFGATYEQYF | TGTGCCAGCAGCTTTGGCGCTACTTACGAGCAGTACTTC | 13 | NA | TRBV5-6 | NA | TRBJ2-7
CATSRDLGAYEQYF | TGTGCCACCAGCAGAGATTTAGGGGCCTACGAGCAGTACTTC | 14 | NA | TRBV15 | NA | TRBJ2-7
CASSSLLAVLYNEQFF | TGTGCCAGCAGTTCCTTACTAGCGGTTCTTTACAATGAGCAGTTCTTC | 16 | NA | TRBV27 | TRBD2 | TRBJ2-1
CASSQGTGLPETQYF | TGCGCCAGCAGCCAAGGGACAGGGTTGCCAGAGACCCAGTACTTC | 15 | NA | TRBV4-1 | TRBD1 | TRBJ2-5
CASSQVWGGNTGELFF | TGCGCCAGCAGCCAAGTTTGGGGAGGTAACACCGGGGAGCTGTTTTTT | 16 | NA | TRBV4-1 | NA | TRBJ2-2
CASSKVTSGFYNEQFF | TGTGCCAGCAGCAAAGTAACTAGCGGGTTCTACAATGAGCAGTTCTTC | 16 | NA | TRBV21-1 | NA | TRBJ2-1
CASSLAGAGSGEQYF | TGTGCCAGCAGCTTGGCGGGGGCAGGGTCCGGCGAGCAGTACTTC | 15 | NA | TRBV5-6 | NA | TRBJ2-7
CASSFRDSYEQYF | TGTGCCAGCAGTTTCCGGGACAGCTACGAGCAGTACTTC | 13 | NA | TRBV27 | TRBD1 | TRBJ2-7